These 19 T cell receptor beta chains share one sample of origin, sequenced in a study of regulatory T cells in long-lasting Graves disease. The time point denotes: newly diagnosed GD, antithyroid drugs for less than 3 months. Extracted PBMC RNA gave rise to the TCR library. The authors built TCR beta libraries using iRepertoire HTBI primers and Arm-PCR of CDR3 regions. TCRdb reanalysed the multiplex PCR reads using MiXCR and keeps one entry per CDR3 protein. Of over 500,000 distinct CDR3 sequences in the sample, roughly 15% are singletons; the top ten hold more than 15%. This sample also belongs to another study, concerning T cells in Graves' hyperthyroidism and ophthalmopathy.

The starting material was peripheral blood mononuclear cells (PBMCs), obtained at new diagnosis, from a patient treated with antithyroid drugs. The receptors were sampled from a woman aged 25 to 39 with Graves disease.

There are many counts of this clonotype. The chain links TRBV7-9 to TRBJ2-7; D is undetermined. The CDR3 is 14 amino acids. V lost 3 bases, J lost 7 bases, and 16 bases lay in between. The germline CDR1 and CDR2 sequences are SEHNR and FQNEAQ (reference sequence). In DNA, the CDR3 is TGTGCCAGCAGCTTTGAAGGGCCCCTCTTGGAGCAGTACTTC. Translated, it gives CASSFEGPLLEQYF.

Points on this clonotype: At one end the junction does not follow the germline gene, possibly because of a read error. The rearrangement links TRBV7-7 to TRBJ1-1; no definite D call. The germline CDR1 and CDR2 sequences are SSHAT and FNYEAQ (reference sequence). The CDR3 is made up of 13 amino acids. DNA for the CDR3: TGTGCTAGCAGCCCCTCATATGCGACTGAAGCTTTCTTT. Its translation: CASSPSYATEAFF.

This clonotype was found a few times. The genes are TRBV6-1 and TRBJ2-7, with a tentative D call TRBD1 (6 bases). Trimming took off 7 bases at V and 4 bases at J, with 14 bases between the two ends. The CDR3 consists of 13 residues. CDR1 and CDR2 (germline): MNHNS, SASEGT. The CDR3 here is CASKPGARYEQYF. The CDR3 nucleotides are TGTGCCAGCAAACCAGGGGCTCGGTACGAGCAGTACTTC.

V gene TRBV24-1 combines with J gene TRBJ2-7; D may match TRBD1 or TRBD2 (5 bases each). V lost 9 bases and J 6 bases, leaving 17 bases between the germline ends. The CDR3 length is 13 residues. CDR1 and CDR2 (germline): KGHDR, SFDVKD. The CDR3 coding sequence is TGTGCCACCTCTGCGAGGGCAGGGACCGAGCAGTACTTC. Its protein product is CATSARAGTEQYF.

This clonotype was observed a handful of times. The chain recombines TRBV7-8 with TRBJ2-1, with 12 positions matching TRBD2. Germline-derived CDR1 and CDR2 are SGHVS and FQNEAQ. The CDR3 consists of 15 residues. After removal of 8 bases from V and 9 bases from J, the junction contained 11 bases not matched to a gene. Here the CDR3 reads CASWRKLAGGSEQFF. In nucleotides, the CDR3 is TGTGCCAGCTGGCGAAAACTAGCGGGAGGTTCTGAGCAGTTCTTC.

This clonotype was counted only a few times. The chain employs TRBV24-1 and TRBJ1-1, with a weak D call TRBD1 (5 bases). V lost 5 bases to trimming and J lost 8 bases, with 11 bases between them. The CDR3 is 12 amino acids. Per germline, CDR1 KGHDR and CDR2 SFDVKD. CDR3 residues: CATSATGGEAFF. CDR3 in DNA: TGTGCCACCAGTGCCACTGGGGGGGAAGCTTTCTTT.

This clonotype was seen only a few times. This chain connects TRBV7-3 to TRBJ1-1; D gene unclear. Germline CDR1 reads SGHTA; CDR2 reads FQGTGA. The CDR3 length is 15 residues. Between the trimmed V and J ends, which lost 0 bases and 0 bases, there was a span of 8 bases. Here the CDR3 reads CASSLTAGLNTEAFF. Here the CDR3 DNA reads TGTGCCAGCAGCTTAACGGCCGGATTGAACACTGAAGCTTTCTTT.

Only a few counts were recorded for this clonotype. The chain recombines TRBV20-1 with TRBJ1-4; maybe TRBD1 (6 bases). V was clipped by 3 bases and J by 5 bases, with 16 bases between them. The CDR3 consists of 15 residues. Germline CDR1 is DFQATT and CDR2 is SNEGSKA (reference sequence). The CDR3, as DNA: TGCAGTGCTAGCACAAGGGGGGATAGCAATGAAAAACTGTTTTTT. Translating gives CSASTRGDSNEKLFF.

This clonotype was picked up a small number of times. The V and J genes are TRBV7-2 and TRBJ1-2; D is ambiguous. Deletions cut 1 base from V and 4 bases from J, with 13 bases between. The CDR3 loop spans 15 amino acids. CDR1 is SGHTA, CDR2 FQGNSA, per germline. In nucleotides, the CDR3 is TGTGCCAGCAGCTTAGACCGCCCTGCAACCTATGGCTACACCTTC. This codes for CASSLDRPATYGYTF.

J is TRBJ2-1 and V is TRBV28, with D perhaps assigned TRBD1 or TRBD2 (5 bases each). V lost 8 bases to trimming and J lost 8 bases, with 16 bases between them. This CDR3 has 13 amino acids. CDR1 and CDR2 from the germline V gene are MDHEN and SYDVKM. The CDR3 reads CASLGTARDEQFF. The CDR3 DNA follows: TGTGCCAGCCTCGGGACGGCCAGGGATGAGCAGTTCTTC.

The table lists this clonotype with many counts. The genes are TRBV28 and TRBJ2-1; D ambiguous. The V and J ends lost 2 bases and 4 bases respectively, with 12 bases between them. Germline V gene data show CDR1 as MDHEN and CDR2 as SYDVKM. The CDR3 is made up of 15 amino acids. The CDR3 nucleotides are TGTGCCAGCAGTTTAGGAAGAACTCCTTACAATGAGCAGTTCTTC. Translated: CASSLGRTPYNEQFF.

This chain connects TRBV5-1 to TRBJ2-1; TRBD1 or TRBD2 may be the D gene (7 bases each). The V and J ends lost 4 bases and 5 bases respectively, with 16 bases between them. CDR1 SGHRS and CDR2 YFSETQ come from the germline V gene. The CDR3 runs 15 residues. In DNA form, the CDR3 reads TGCGCCAGCAGCGGGGGGGACAGAATAAACAATGAGCAGTTCTTC. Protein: CASSGGDRINNEQFF.

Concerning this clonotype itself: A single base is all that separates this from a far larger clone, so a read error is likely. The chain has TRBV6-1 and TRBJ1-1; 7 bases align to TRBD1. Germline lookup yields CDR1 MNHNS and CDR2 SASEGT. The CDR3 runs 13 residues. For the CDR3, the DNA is TGTGCCAGCAGCTTGGACAGGTGGACTGAAGCTTCCTTT. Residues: CASSLDRWTEASF.

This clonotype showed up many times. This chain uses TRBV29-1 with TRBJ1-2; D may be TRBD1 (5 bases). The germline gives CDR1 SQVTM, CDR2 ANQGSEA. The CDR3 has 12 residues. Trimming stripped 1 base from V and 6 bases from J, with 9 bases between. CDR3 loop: CSVEGQGHGYTF. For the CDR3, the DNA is TGCAGCGTTGAAGGTCAGGGACATGGCTACACCTTC.

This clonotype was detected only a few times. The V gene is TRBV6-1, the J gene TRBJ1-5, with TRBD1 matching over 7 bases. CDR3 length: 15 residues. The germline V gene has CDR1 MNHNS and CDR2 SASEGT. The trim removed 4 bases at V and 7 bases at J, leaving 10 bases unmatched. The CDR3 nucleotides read TGTGCCAGCAGTGGAATAGGGGGCTTAGGGCAGCCCCAGCATTTT. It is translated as CASSGIGGLGQPQHF.

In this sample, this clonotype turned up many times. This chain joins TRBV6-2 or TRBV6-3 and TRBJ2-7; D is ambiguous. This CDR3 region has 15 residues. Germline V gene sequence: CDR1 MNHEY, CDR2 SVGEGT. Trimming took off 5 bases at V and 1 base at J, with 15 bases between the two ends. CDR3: CASSKKPGGSYEQYF. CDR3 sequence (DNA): TGTGCCAGCAGTAAAAAACCTGGCGGATCCTACGAGCAGTACTTC.

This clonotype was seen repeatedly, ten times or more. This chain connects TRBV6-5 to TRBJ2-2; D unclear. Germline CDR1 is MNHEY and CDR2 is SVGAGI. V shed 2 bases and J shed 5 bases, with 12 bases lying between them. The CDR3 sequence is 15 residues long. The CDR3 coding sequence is TGTGCCAGCAGTTACAAGCCCCGTGGGACCGGGGAGCTGTTTTTT. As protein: CASSYKPRGTGELFF.

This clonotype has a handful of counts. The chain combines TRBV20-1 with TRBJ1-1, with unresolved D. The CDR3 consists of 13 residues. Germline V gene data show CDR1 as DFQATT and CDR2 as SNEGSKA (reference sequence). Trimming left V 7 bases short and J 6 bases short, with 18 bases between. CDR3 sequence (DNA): TGCAGTGTCGAATCTACCCGGCAGGCTGAAGCTTTCTTT. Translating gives CSVESTRQAEAFF.

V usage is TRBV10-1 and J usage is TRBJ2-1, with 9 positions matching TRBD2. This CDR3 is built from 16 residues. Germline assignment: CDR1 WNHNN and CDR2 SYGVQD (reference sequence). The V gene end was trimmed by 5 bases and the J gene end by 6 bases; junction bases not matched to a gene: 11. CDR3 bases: TGCGCCAGCAGTCGGGAGGTAGCGGGAGCCCTCAATGAGCAGTTCTTC. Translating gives CASSREVAGALNEQFF.